Below, one TCR beta chain is given with its context. In the authors' methods: The assay estimated nucleated cells by amplifying reference gene primers. The assay was immunoSEQ multiplex PCR, and TCRdb's table has in-frame clones only and misses some. V, J and clone size were drawn from that table, and D and trimming were deduced from the DNA. The sample includes about 180,000 clones, approximately 88% seen only once; the top ten take roughly 10%. Enrollees, about 18 to 89 years old, lived in 24 US areas. Resolution of symptoms, clearance, or two negative PCRs was present in recovered Cohort 3 donors. Germline V gene sequence: CDR1 SNHLY, CDR2 FYNNEI. Trimming pared 7 bases from V and 7 bases from J, leaving 13 bases between. The CDR3 runs 13 residues. This sample stems from a study of blood T cell repertoires in COVID-19. Background on the study: Specimens from acute and convalescent COVID-19 originated in the United States, Italy and Spain.

This chain connects TRBV2 to TRBJ2-2; perhaps TRBD2 as D (6 bases). The sequence was obtained from a young woman who had recovered from COVID-19. Sequenced: PBMCs or T cells enriched from blood (not recorded which). The CDR3 sequence: CASTQREIGELFF. CDR3 DNA: TGTGCCAGCACCCAACGGGAGATCGGGGAGCTGTTTTTT.